This T cell receptor (beta chain) is from a study of Graves' ophthalmopathy and Graves' hyperthyroidism. General study points: Appearing in blood as well were most expanded thyroid clonotypes above 0.001 frequency.

The table lists this clonotype with many counts. Its specificity is not known. Beta-chain TCR CDR3 regions were amplified from RNA transcripts. First-round RT-PCR used HTBI primers; second-round multiplex PCR followed. TCRdb ran MiXCR on the multiplex PCR reads and lists one entry per CDR3 protein. The sample has roughly 300,000 distinct CDR3 sequences; around a sixth are singletons. The sequence came from an adult man with Graves' ophthalmopathy. The sample comprised peripheral blood.

For the CDR3, the DNA is TGTGCCAGTACCCCGGGACAGGGGATCTCTGGGGCCAACGTCCTGACTTTC. Amino acid sequence: CASTPGQGISGANVLTF. This chain uses TRBV19 with TRBJ2-6; 10 positions match TRBD1. The CDR3 is 17 residues long. Germline CDR1 and CDR2: LNHDA and SQIVND (reference sequence). The trim removed 7 bases at V and 0 bases at J, leaving 6 bases unmatched.